A selection of T cell receptor beta chains follows, all from one sample in a study of control samples from healthy donors and cancer patients. Only in-frame clones appear in the TCRdb table, and some are missing; sequencing was by immunoSEQ multiplex PCR. This sample has more than 15,000 clones; roughly 80% occur once, and the top ten carry under 30%. The specimen sequenced was PBMCs. These receptors originate from an elderly man with head and neck cancer. Each CDR3 is given with its conserved first and last residue. The D gene is left open where the match is weak. Clone size is shown for a subset of rows, as once, few, many or a class of expanded clone.

J: TRBJ1-3; V: TRBV9; size: NA; D: TRBD1; CDR3: CASSFPRTGPSGNTIYF; DNA: TGTGCCAGCAGCTTCCCCCGGACAGGGCCGAGCGGAAACACCATATATTTT
J: TRBJ2-2; V: TRBV24-1; size: NA; D: NA; CDR3: CATSDSTDTGELFF; DNA: TGTGCCACCAGTGATTCCACGGACACCGGGGAGCTGTTTTTT
J: TRBJ2-3; V: TRBV27; size: NA; D: TRBD2; CDR3: CASSLVRLAGVGPTDTQYF; DNA: TGTGCCAGCAGTCTAGTAAGACTAGCGGGGGTCGGGCCCACAGATACGCAGTATTTT
J: TRBJ2-7; V: TRBV24-1; size: once; D: TRBD1; CDR3: CATSDPGTGGYEQYF; DNA: TGTGCCACCAGTGACCCCGGGACAGGGGGCTACGAGCAGTACTTC
J: TRBJ2-2; V: TRBV5-1; size: NA; D: TRBD1; CDR3: CASNRQGDTGELFF; DNA: TGCGCCAGCAACAGACAGGGGGACACCGGGGAGCTGTTTTTT
J: TRBJ2-1; V: TRBV12-5; size: NA; D: TRBD2; CDR3: CASGLVLPAGGFQSSYNEQLF; DNA: TGTGCTAGTGGTTTGGTACTCCCAGCGGGAGGGTTCCAAAGCTCCTACAATGAGCAGCTCTTC
J: TRBJ1-1; V: TRBV24-1; size: few; D: NA; CDR3: CATSDLKNTEAFF; DNA: TGTGCCACCAGTGATCTAAAGAACACTGAAGCTTTCTTT
J: TRBJ2-2; V: TRBV6-6; size: NA; D: TRBD2; CDR3: CASSGAGGPTGELFF; DNA: TGTGCCAGCAGTGGAGCGGGAGGGCCCACCGGGGAGCTGTTTTTT
J: TRBJ2-7; V: TRBV11-3; size: NA; D: TRBD2; CDR3: CASSRSGGAEEQYF; DNA: TGTGCCAGCAGCCGTAGCGGGGGGGCAGAAGAGCAGTACTTC
J: TRBJ2-5; V: TRBV29-1; size: NA; D: NA; CDR3: CSVRRDGETQYF; DNA: TGCAGCGTCCGACGGGATGGGGAGACCCAGTACTTC
J: TRBJ1-1; V: TRBV5-1; size: NA; D: NA; CDR3: CASSWPGVNTEAFF; DNA: TGCGCCAGCAGCTGGCCTGGGGTGAACACTGAAGCTTTCTTT
J: TRBJ1-1; V: TRBV27; size: once; D: TRBD1; CDR3: CASSPGQPMNTEAFF; DNA: TGTGCCAGCAGTCCGGGACAGCCGATGAACACTGAAGCTTTCTTT
J: TRBJ2-3; V: TRBV7-7; size: NA; D: TRBD2; CDR3: CASSSGGTDTQYF; DNA: TGTGCCAGCAGCTCCGGGGGGACAGATACGCAGTATTTT
J: TRBJ2-1; V: TRBV5-4; size: NA; D: NA; CDR3: CASSMDGGVYNEQFF; DNA: TGTGCCAGCAGTATGGATGGTGGGGTTTACAATGAGCAGTTCTTC
J: TRBJ1-6; V: TRBV6-5; size: NA; D: NA; CDR3: CASSYSHLGDSPLHF; DNA: TGTGCCAGCAGCTACAGCCACCTGGGCGATTCACCCCTCCACTTT
J: TRBJ1-5; V: TRBV6-5; size: NA; D: NA; CDR3: CASTPGRGARQPQHF; DNA: TGTGCCAGCACTCCCGGGAGGGGGGCAAGGCAGCCCCAGCATTTT
J: TRBJ2-1; V: TRBV5-1; size: NA; D: NA; CDR3: CASSLMGGLYNEQFF; DNA: TGCGCCAGCAGCTTGATGGGGGGGCTCTACAATGAGCAGTTCTTC
J: TRBJ2-1; V: TRBV5-1; size: NA; D: NA; CDR3: CASSLALSVNEQFF; DNA: TGCGCCAGCAGCTTGGCCTTATCCGTCAATGAGCAGTTCTTC
J: TRBJ1-1; V: TRBV2; size: NA; D: NA; CDR3: CASSGDFGTEAFF; DNA: TGTGCCAGCAGCGGGGATTTCGGGACTGAAGCTTTCTTT
J: TRBJ2-7; V: TRBV7-2; size: NA; D: NA; CDR3: CASSLSAGWDEQYF; DNA: TGTGCCAGCAGCTTATCGGCGGGTTGGGACGAGCAGTACTTC
J: TRBJ1-2; V: TRBV6-1; size: NA; D: NA; CDR3: CASSESGQRGYTF; DNA: TGTGCCAGCAGTGAATCGGGACAAAGGGGCTACACCTTC
J: TRBJ2-5; V: TRBV18; size: NA; D: NA; CDR3: CASSPTRQETQYF; DNA: TGTGCCAGCTCACCGACCCGCCAAGAGACCCAGTACTTC
J: TRBJ1-1; V: TRBV6-5; size: NA; D: NA; CDR3: CASSTAVNTEAFF; DNA: TGTGCCAGCAGTACGGCGGTGAACACTGAAGCTTTCTTT
J: TRBJ1-5; V: TRBV9; size: NA; D: TRBD1; CDR3: CASSGTGDHQPQHF; DNA: TGTGCCAGCAGCGGGACAGGGGACCATCAGCCCCAGCATTTT
J: TRBJ2-5; V: TRBV27; size: NA; D: TRBD1; CDR3: CASSLTGTGGILETQYF; DNA: TGTGCCAGCAGTTTAACCGGGACAGGGGGTATTCTGGAGACCCAGTACTTC
J: TRBJ2-1; V: TRBV5-4; size: once; D: NA; CDR3: CASSWGGDRVNEQFF; DNA: TGTGCCAGCAGCTGGGGAGGTGACAGGGTCAATGAGCAGTTCTTC
J: TRBJ2-5; V: TRBV5-4; size: NA; D: TRBD2; CDR3: CASSLGLAGGAETQYF; DNA: TGTGCCAGCAGCTTGGGGCTAGCGGGGGGGGCAGAGACCCAGTACTTC
J: TRBJ2-7; V: TRBV7-6; size: NA; D: NA; CDR3: CASSSNPGTNEQYF; DNA: TGTGCCAGCAGCTCCAATCCGGGAACTAACGAGCAGTACTTC
J: TRBJ2-5; V: TRBV9; size: NA; D: TRBD1; CDR3: CASTPTGTGGLETQYF; DNA: TGTGCCAGCACTCCTACCGGGACAGGGGGCTTGGAGACCCAGTACTTC
J: TRBJ1-2; V: TRBV10-2; size: NA; D: NA; CDR3: CASSGLDGYYGYTF; DNA: TGCGCCAGCAGTGGACTCGACGGATACTATGGCTACACCTTC
J: TRBJ2-1; V: TRBV9; size: NA; D: TRBD2; CDR3: CASSVAALAGTDEQFF; DNA: TGTGCCAGCAGCGTAGCGGCTCTAGCGGGAACGGATGAGCAGTTCTTC
J: TRBJ2-3; V: TRBV7-2; size: few; D: TRBD2; CDR3: CASSSSSGASTDTQYF; DNA: TGTGCCAGCAGCTCCTCTAGCGGCGCGAGCACAGATACGCAGTATTTT
J: TRBJ2-3; V: TRBV5-6; size: NA; D: NA; CDR3: CASSLVQGSSTDTQYF; DNA: TGTGCCAGCAGCTTGGTTCAGGGCTCGAGCACAGATACGCAGTATTTT
J: TRBJ2-3; V: TRBV5-6; size: NA; D: NA; CDR3: CASSLEGTSKNF; DNA: TGTGCCAGCAGCTTGGAGGGTACGAGTAAGAATTTT
J: TRBJ1-1; V: TRBV5-1; size: NA; D: NA; CDR3: CASSLAGQMNTEAFF; DNA: TGCGCCAGCAGCTTGGCCGGGCAGATGAACACTGAAGCTTTCTTT
J: TRBJ2-3; V: TRBV18; size: NA; D: NA; CDR3: CASSPYTDTQYF; DNA: TGTGCCAGCTCACCCTACACAGATACGCAGTATTTT
J: TRBJ2-7; V: TRBV6-5; size: NA; D: NA; CDR3: CASSYDGDKAAYEQYF; DNA: TGTGCCAGCAGTTACGACGGGGATAAGGCGGCCTACGAGCAGTACTTC
J: TRBJ2-1; V: TRBV21-1; size: few; D: NA; CDR3: CASSMPGLAGAEGSYNEQFF; DNA: TGTGCCAGCAGCATGCCGGGACTAGCGGGAGCCGAGGGCTCCTACAATGAGCAGTTCTTC
J: TRBJ1-2; V: TRBV5-1; size: NA; D: NA; CDR3: CASSPWTDSYGYTF; DNA: TGCGCCAGCAGTCCTTGGACAGACTCTTATGGCTACACCTTC
J: TRBJ2-4; V: TRBV6-2/TRBV6-3; size: NA; D: NA; CDR3: CASSYGGHLAKNIQYF; DNA: TGTGCCAGCAGTTACGGGGGCCATCTAGCCAAAAACATTCAGTACTTC
J: TRBJ1-1; V: TRBV11-2; size: NA; D: NA; CDR3: CASSRSTEAFF; DNA: TGTGCCAGCAGTCGGAGCACTGAAGCTTTCTTT
J: TRBJ1-4; V: TRBV3-1/TRBV3-2; size: NA; D: NA; CDR3: CASSQDLETGSEKLFF; DNA: TGTGCCAGCAGCCAAGATCTGGAGACGGGTAGTGAAAAACTGTTTTTT
J: TRBJ2-3; V: TRBV7-6; size: NA; D: NA; CDR3: CASSLLVGRGLSPSTDTQYF; DNA: TGTGCCAGCAGCTTATTAGTGGGGCGGGGACTCTCCCCTAGCACAGATACGCAGTATTTT
J: TRBJ2-1; V: TRBV5-4; size: NA; D: TRBD2; CDR3: CASSPGLAASYNEQFF; DNA: TGTGCCAGCAGCCCTGGACTAGCGGCATCCTACAATGAGCAGTTCTTC
J: TRBJ2-1; V: TRBV4-2; size: NA; D: TRBD2; CDR3: CASSPAVAGGPSPYNEQFF; DNA: TGTGCCAGCAGCCCAGCAGTAGCGGGGGGGCCATCCCCTTACAATGAGCAGTTCTTC
J: TRBJ1-2; V: TRBV6-5; size: NA; D: NA; CDR3: CASRPGANYGYTF; DNA: TGTGCCAGCAGGCCCGGGGCTAACTATGGCTACACCTTC
J: TRBJ1-1; V: TRBV7-9; size: NA; D: NA; CDR3: CASSFSGNTEAFF; DNA: TGTGCCAGCAGCTTCAGTGGGAACACTGAAGCTTTCTTT
J: TRBJ1-1; V: TRBV7-9; size: medium-sized; D: NA; CDR3: CASSPRDGLEIGFF; DNA: TGTGCCAGCAGCCCCCGGGACGGCCTGGAGATAGGTTTCTTT
J: TRBJ1-3; V: TRBV7-9; size: NA; D: NA; CDR3: CASSPNQAGNTIYF; DNA: TGTGCCAGCAGCCCAAACCAGGCTGGAAACACCATATATTTT
J: TRBJ1-4; V: TRBV5-1; size: few; D: NA; CDR3: CASSLERSNEKLFF; DNA: TGCGCCAGCAGCTTGGAGAGGTCTAATGAAAAACTGTTTTTT
J: TRBJ1-1; V: TRBV9; size: NA; D: NA; CDR3: CASSVVQGSEAFF; DNA: TGTGCCAGCAGCGTAGTTCAGGGGTCTGAAGCTTTCTTT
J: TRBJ2-5; V: TRBV5-1; size: NA; D: TRBD1; CDR3: CASSLQGQLQETQYF; DNA: TGCGCCAGCAGCCTCCAGGGACAGCTTCAAGAGACCCAGTACTTC